This T cell receptor beta chain is from a study of blood T cell repertoires in COVID-19. Looking at the study overall: There were acute and convalescent COVID-19 samples, and they came from the United States, Italy and Spain.

The CDR3 sequence is 17 residues long. CDR1 is MNHEY and CDR2 is SMNVEV in the germline V gene (reference sequence). The V and J ends lost 7 bases and 4 bases respectively, with 25 bases between them. All enrollees were roughly 18 to 95 years old and from fewer than 25 US areas. Self-reported history from a screening survey and questionnaire set each donor's cohort. As processed by the authors: Reference gene primers were amplified, and this amplification served to estimate nucleated cell counts. TCRdb's table, derived via immunoSEQ multiplex PCR, lists solely in-frame clones and lacks some. Clone size and V and J calls were adopted from that table, with D and trimming inferred from the DNA. The table shows approximately 290,000 clones, with roughly 90% occurring only once.

Sequenced: PBMCs or T cells enriched from blood (not recorded which). The chain recombines TRBV27 with TRBJ1-1, with D perhaps TRBD1 (5 bases). This clonotype was sampled from a woman aged 18 to 35 with acute COVID-19. CDR3 bases: TGTGCCAGCATCCGCCGCCCGGGCTTGGGCGGGGGCACTGAAGCTTTCTTT. It specifies CASIRRPGLGGGTEAFF.